These 27 T cell receptor beta chains were all obtained from the same sample, sequenced in a study of blood T cells in healthy people across ages. A second PCR of roughly 7 to 11 cycles used a sample-barcoded 5' primer and a J-beta primer mix. From the 5' RACE reads, TCRdb called clonotypes with MiXCR, one entry per CDR3 protein. Of hundreds of thousands of distinct CDR3 sequences listed, more than 40% are singletons. The sequencing sample was made of blood. The receptor set was obtained from a man in his 60s in good health.

Many counts were recorded for this clonotype. The rearrangement links TRBV20-1 to TRBJ1-2; 8 bases map to TRBD1. V shed 3 bases, J shed 8 bases, and the junction held 2 bases outside the gene matches. The germline V gene encodes CDR1 DFQATT and CDR2 SNEGSKA (reference sequence). CDR3 length equals 11 residues. CDR3 in DNA: TGCAGTGCTAGGACAGGGGAAGGCTACACCTTC. Translated: CSARTGEGYTF.

Written as DNA, the CDR3 is TGCAGTGGAGGGGGGAACTCCTACGAGCAGTACTTC. Encoded protein: CSGGGNSYEQYF. J is TRBJ2-7 and V is TRBV20-1, with D perhaps matching TRBD1 or TRBD2 (6 bases each). V shed 7 bases and J shed 0 bases, with 10 bases lying between them. This CDR3 spans 12 amino acids. CDR1 and CDR2 from the germline V gene are DFQATT and SNEGSKA (reference sequence).

The chain is built from TRBV7-8 and TRBJ2-3; D may be TRBD1 (5 bases). V was cut by 5 bases and J by 2 bases, with 11 bases left in between. This CDR3 has 14 amino acids. Germline CDR1 and CDR2: SGHVS and FQNEAQ. The CDR3 sequence is CASSKDTPTDTQYF. The CDR3, as DNA: TGTGCCAGCAGCAAGGACACCCCCACAGATACGCAGTATTTT.

The chain couples TRBV9 to TRBJ2-3, with 8 bases lining up with TRBD2. The CDR3 length is 16 residues. V lost 0 bases and J lost 4; bases outside the gene matches: 7. Germline loops: CDR1 SGDLS, CDR2 YYNGEE. The CDR3 here is CASSVGIAGTPDTQYF. CDR3 DNA: TGTGCCAGCAGCGTAGGGATAGCGGGGACCCCAGATACGCAGTATTTT.

This chain connects TRBV20-1 to TRBJ2-3, with 8 positions matching TRBD2. The CDR3 contains 12 residues. V was clipped by 6 bases and J by 6 bases; unmatched bases: 5. CDR1 is DFQATT, CDR2 SNEGSKA, per germline (reference sequence). CDR3 region: CSAAGAGDTQYF. Here the CDR3 DNA reads TGCAGTGCAGCGGGGGCAGGGGATACGCAGTATTTT.

This rearrangement joins TRBV7-2 to TRBJ1-4, with 7 bases that match TRBD1. The CDR3 is 15 residues long. V shed 1 base, J shed 5 bases, and the junction held 4 bases outside the gene matches. Germline V CDR1 and CDR2: SGHTA, FQGNSA. The CDR3 DNA sequence: TGTGCCAGCAGCTTAGGGGACAGACTGAATGAAAAACTGTTTTTT. The encoded protein is CASSLGDRLNEKLFF.

The genes are TRBV14 and TRBJ2-7; 9 bases line up with TRBD1. This CDR3 is built from 15 residues. V shed 0 bases and J 6 bases; nucleotides not matched to a gene: 6. Germline CDR1 reads SGHDN; CDR2 reads FVKESK. The CDR3 nucleotides are TGTGCCAGCAGCCAAGACCACAGGGGGCTATTCGAGCAGTACTTC. Its protein product is CASSQDHRGLFEQYF.

This clonotype was counted only a few times. The chain joins TRBV4-3 to TRBJ2-1; 14 bases are a match to TRBD2. Germline CDR1 is LGHNA and CDR2 is YSLEER. V was pared by 0 bases and J by 2 bases, with 12 bases of the junction left unmatched. There are 21 residues in the CDR3. The CDR3 DNA sequence: TGCGCCAGCAGCCAAGAAACCGGTTGGACTAGCGGGGGGCGGGCCTACAATGAGCAGTTCTTC. Translating gives CASSQETGWTSGGRAYNEQFF.

In this sample, this clonotype turned up a few times. The chain is built from TRBV7-9 and TRBJ2-4; the D is unclear. The J call could be wrong; TRBJ2-7 is a better fit for the DNA end. Germline V gives CDR1 SEHNR, CDR2 FQNEAQ (reference sequence). This CDR3 is 13 amino acids long. The CDR3 sequence: CASSSRVPYEQYF. Here the CDR3 DNA reads TGTGCCAGCAGCTCACGGGTCCCTTACGAGCAGTACTTC.

This chain uses TRBV11-2 with TRBJ2-5; possibly TRBD1 or TRBD2 for D (8 bases each). The CDR3 totals 17 residues. V was shortened by 6 bases and J by 5 bases, with 25 bases between the two germline ends. Germline values: CDR1 SGHAT, CDR2 FQNNGV. CDR3 region: CASSHTGGTGIGETQYF. DNA of the CDR3: TGTGCCAGCAGTCATACGGGGGGGACAGGAATTGGGGAGACCCAGTACTTC.

This clonotype was seen a few times. The chain combines TRBV6-2 or TRBV6-3 with TRBJ2-3; D unresolved. CDR3 size: 13 residues. Germline CDR1 is MNHEY and CDR2 is SVGEGT. Trimming took 1 base from V and 5 from J, leaving 7 bases between them. DNA for the CDR3: TGTGCCAGCAGTTACTACTTGGGAGATACGCAGTATTTT. The encoded protein is CASSYYLGDTQYF.

The rearrangement uses TRBV28 and TRBJ1-2, with TRBD1 matching 10 bases. With V trimmed by 4 bases and J by 3 bases, 5 bases remained unmatched. The CDR3 runs to 15 residues. The V gene's germline CDR1 is MDHEN and CDR2 SYDVKM. CDR3 sequence (DNA): TGTGCCAGCAGTTGGGGACAGGGGCCTTACTATGGCTACACCTTC. It encodes CASSWGQGPYYGYTF.

This clonotype was counted between two and nine times. The chain carries TRBV27 and TRBJ2-5, with 9 bases fitting TRBD1. This CDR3 contains 15 residues. Per germline, CDR1 MNHEY and CDR2 SMNVEV (reference sequence). With V trimmed by 7 bases and J by 1 base, 7 bases remained unmatched. In DNA, the CDR3 is TGTGCCAGCAAAACCGGGACAGGGCCCCAAGAGACCCAGTACTTC. Translating gives CASKTGTGPQETQYF.

The V and J genes are TRBV7-3 and TRBJ2-2; no reliable D call. Trimming stripped 3 bases from V and 5 bases from J, with 7 bases between. Germline V gene lookup returns CDR1 SGHTA and CDR2 FQGTGA. This CDR3 contains 13 residues. CDR3 sequence: CASSLTATGELFF. The CDR3 DNA sequence: TGTGCCAGCAGCTTGACGGCGACCGGGGAGCTGTTTTTT.

The chain links TRBV15 to TRBJ1-2; D is perhaps TRBD1 (5 bases). The germline CDR1 and CDR2 sequences are LNHNV and YYDKDF (reference sequence). V was trimmed by 1 base and J by 3 bases, leaving 9 bases between them. This CDR3 region has 14 residues. The CDR3 loop reads CATSRAGGYYGYTF. The CDR3 DNA follows: TGTGCCACCAGCAGAGCCGGGGGTTACTATGGCTACACCTTC.

The rearrangement joins TRBV7-3 to TRBJ2-5; D perhaps matches TRBD2 (5 bases). The length of the CDR3 is 16 residues. Germline V gene lookup returns CDR1 SGHTA and CDR2 FQGTGA. The germline V and J ends were trimmed by 2 bases and 2 bases, with 15 bases remaining between them. The CDR3 nucleotides read TGTGCCAGCAGCTTAGGTTTCGCGGGCCGACAAGAGACCCAGTACTTC. It yields the protein CASSLGFAGRQETQYF.

The chain couples TRBV7-9 to TRBJ2-7; the match to TRBD2 covers 11 bases. The CDR3 has 17 amino acids. Germline loops: CDR1 SEHNR, CDR2 FQNEAQ (reference sequence). V dropped 3 bases and J dropped 3; count of bases not matched to a gene: 10. CDR3 nucleotides: TGTGCCAGCAGCTTGACCTTAGCGGGGGGGGCGCACTACGAGCAGTACTTC. It yields the protein CASSLTLAGGAHYEQYF.

As regards this clonotype: The junction departs from the called germline gene at one end, perhaps through a read error. V and J are TRBV5-1 and TRBJ1-2; no clear D gene. Germline CDR1 SGHRS, CDR2 YFSETQ. This CDR3 is 12 amino acids long. CDR3 in DNA: TGCGCCAGCAGATTGGGCCTTTATGGCTACACCTTC. It specifies CASRLGLYGYTF.

This clonotype was recorded a few times. As DNA, the CDR3 is TGTGCCAGCAGCTTAGTAGGGGTAGGACCAGACCAAGAGACCCAGTACTTC. Translated, it gives CASSLVGVGPDQETQYF. This chain uses TRBV7-9 with TRBJ2-5; tentatively, D is TRBD1 (5 bases). Trimming shortened V by 1 base and J by 0 bases, and 15 bases separated the two germline ends. CDR3 length equals 17 residues. Germline V gene data show CDR1 as SEHNR and CDR2 as FQNEAQ (reference sequence).

About this clonotype itself: Its ends do not fully match the called genes, so a read error is possible. The chain is built from TRBV5-4 and TRBJ1-6, with TRBD1 matching 7 bases. This CDR3 spans 14 amino acids. Germline values: CDR1 SGHNT, CDR2 YYREEE (reference sequence). DNA of the CDR3: TGTGCCTGCAGCTACGGACAGGATGGTTCACCCCTCCACTTT. Its translation is CACSYGQDGSPLHF.

The chain links TRBV6-2 or TRBV6-3 to TRBJ1-1, with D uncertain. The CDR3 has 15 residues. Germline CDR1 is MNHEY and CDR2 is SVGEGT. The V and J ends lost 7 bases and 5 bases respectively, with 20 bases between them. CDR3 nucleotide sequence: TGTGCCAGCACCAACGGGCCGGGGATGCAAACTGAAGCTTTCTTT. Protein: CASTNGPGMQTEAFF.

This chain joins TRBV5-6 and TRBJ2-4, with 7 positions matching TRBD2. With V trimmed by 3 bases and J by 6 bases, 9 bases remained unmatched. CDR3 length: 15 amino acids. Germline values: CDR1 SGHDT, CDR2 YYEEEE. Written as DNA, the CDR3 is TGTGCCAGCAGCTCCACCCGGACTAGAAGAAACATTCAGTACTTC. Its protein is CASSSTRTRRNIQYF.

This chain uses TRBV29-1 with TRBJ1-5; 9 bases map to TRBD1. CDR3 length equals 14 residues. Germline V gene data show CDR1 as SQVTM and CDR2 as ANQGSEA. The V gene end was trimmed by 6 bases and the J gene end by 9 bases; junction bases not matched to a gene: 12. The CDR3 loop reads CSVATGGAGRPQHF. As DNA, the CDR3 is TGCAGCGTAGCAACAGGGGGCGCGGGGCGGCCCCAGCATTTT.

The V and J genes are TRBV7-2 and TRBJ2-5, with TRBD2 identical over 12 bases. Germline V gene sequence: CDR1 SGHTA, CDR2 FQGNSA. The CDR3 runs 17 residues. J gave up 11 bases and V 1 base, and 14 bases lay outside the gene matches. This chain's CDR3 is CASSLVGLAGGPNEQYF. As DNA, the CDR3 is TGTGCCAGCAGCTTAGTAGGTCTAGCGGGGGGGCCAAATGAGCAGTACTTC.

The gene calls are TRBV5-1 and TRBJ2-1; the match to TRBD2 covers 10 bases. The DNA end is a closer match to TRBJ2-7, so the J assignment may be wrong. Looked up from germline, CDR1 is SGHRS and CDR2 is YFSETQ. The CDR3 consists of 15 residues. CDR3 DNA sequence: TGCGCCAGCAGCTCCGGGACTAGCGCGTACAATGAGCAGTACTTC. Translation: CASSSGTSAYNEQYF.

The chain employs TRBV15 and TRBJ2-7; perhaps TRBD2 as D (7 bases). The J call may be wrong; the DNA end is better matched by TRBJ2-5. Germline CDR1 and CDR2: LNHNV and YYDKDF (reference sequence). This CDR3 contains 17 residues. Here the CDR3 reads CATSRDRGAERGWTQYF. CDR3 DNA: TGTGCCACCAGCAGAGATCGGGGGGCAGAGCGAGGATGGACCCAGTACTTC.

The CDR3 coding sequence is TGTGCCAGCAGACTATTGGGGGATTTGCAAGAGACCCAGTACTTC. Translating it yields CASRLLGDLQETQYF. The chain is built from TRBV12-3 or TRBV12-4 and TRBJ2-5, with D perhaps given as TRBD1 or TRBD2 (5 bases each). CDR3 size: 15 residues. V lost 6 bases and J lost 2, with 16 bases in between.